This TCR beta chain originates from a study of blood T cell repertoires in COVID-19. Across the whole study: Samples taken during acute and convalescent COVID-19 were collected in the United States, Italy and Spain. PBMCs, B-cell-depleted T cells, or T cells provided the cDNA or gDNA that made up the material.

The trim removed 2 bases at V and 8 bases at J, leaving 11 bases unmatched. Per germline, CDR1 LGHNA and CDR2 YNFKEQ. The CDR3 totals 18 residues. Original analysis: Amplification of reference gene primers provided the estimated nucleated cell counts. Some clones are missing from TCRdb's copy, which holds only in-frame ones; the method was immunoSEQ multiplex PCR. That table furnishes V, J and clone size, whereas the DNA furnished D and trimming. The sample contains 45,000 to 65,000 clones, 89% of which appear only once. V gene TRBV4-2 combines with J gene TRBJ2-1; 14 bases align to TRBD2. This receptor was obtained from a man in his sixties with active COVID-19. What was sequenced was peripheral blood. CDR3 protein: CASSQNGPGTSGSDEQFF. CDR3 in DNA: TGTGCCAGCAGCCAAAATGGACCCGGGACTAGCGGGAGCGATGAGCAGTTCTTC.